A single TCR beta chain is shown here with its context. Trimming took 3 bases from V and 4 from J, leaving 17 bases between them. The CDR3 sequence is 16 residues long. Germline V lookup: CDR1 SGHTA, CDR2 FQGTGA. This sample was included in a study of control samples from healthy donors and cancer patients. TCRdb's copy holds only in-frame clones and misses some; the assay was immunoSEQ multiplex PCR. The table lists tens of thousands of clones, under 90% of them singletons. The TCR sequence derives from a man aged 50 to 60 in good health. Material for sequencing was blood. The rearrangement uses TRBV7-3 and TRBJ2-3, with D possibly TRBD1 on 7 matching bases. In DNA, the CDR3 is TGTGCCAGCAGCTTCAGGGGGGCCCGGTTTGCAGATACGCAGTATTTT. It specifies CASSFRGARFADTQYF.